These 2 T cell receptor beta chains came from one sample sequenced in a study of T-cell memory formation after mild COVID-19. TCRdb reanalysed the 5' RACE reads using MiXCR and keeps one entry per CDR3 protein. This sample yields more than 250,000 distinct CDR3 sequences, of which more than 15% are seen a single time; roughly 23% belongs to the top ten. Sequenced sample: PBMCs or a T cell subset sorted from them (not recorded which). The receptors originated from a man in his late teens or twenties who had mild COVID-19 (a few samples of this study predate the infection). Cell type and time point are not known.

This clonotype was seen more than once but under ten times. The rearrangement uses TRBV5-4 and TRBJ2-7, with 7 positions matching TRBD1. The CDR3 runs 13 residues. J lost 7 bases, V lost 0 bases, and 4 bases had no gene match. CDR1 and CDR2 (germline): SGHNT, YYREEE (reference sequence). The CDR3 region is CASSLVGQREQYV. Written as DNA, the CDR3 is TGTGCCAGCAGCTTGGTGGGACAGAGGGAGCAGTACGTC.

This clonotype was seen a handful of times. The CDR3 region has the DNA TGCGCCAGCAGCCCCACCCCAGGGAGCACAGATACGCAGTATTTT. It yields the protein CASSPTPGSTDTQYF. V and J are TRBV5-1 and TRBJ2-3; TRBD1 is a possible D gene (5 bases). This CDR3 has 15 amino acids. Germline lookup yields CDR1 SGHRS and CDR2 YFSETQ. With 4 bases removed from V and 0 bases from J, the gap between germline ends came to 12 bases.